The following is a T cell receptor (beta chain) sequence with its context. This sample was taken from a study of blood T cell repertoires in COVID-19. Study details: PBMCs, B-cell-depleted T cells, or T cells provided the cDNA or gDNA that made up the material.

Authors' methods: By means of reference gene primer amplification, nucleated cell counts were estimated. The protocol was immunoSEQ multiplex PCR, while the TCRdb copy is restricted to in-frame clones and leaves out a portion. The V and J calls and the clone size are those of that table, but D and trimming were determined from the DNA. Here the sample spans approximately 230,000 clones, about nine tenths being singletons. Germline-derived CDR1 and CDR2 are SGHRS and YFSETQ. The V gene end was trimmed by 3 bases and the J gene end by 2 bases; junction bases not matched to a gene: 1. The CDR3 has 14 amino acids. Across 20 to 25 US areas, participants ranged in age from 18 to 89 years. Participants reported their clinical history, and cohort assignment relied on those reports.

The sequenced sample was PBMCs or T cells enriched from blood (not recorded which). The V call is TRBV5-1, the J call TRBJ2-5, with 10 nucleotides matching TRBD1. The sequence derives from a man in his forties or fifties who had recovered from COVID-19. CDR3 bases: TGCGCCAGCAGCTCGGGACAGGGGCAAGAGACCCAGTACTTC. Protein: CASSSGQGQETQYF. Based on the CDR3 plus reference TRBV5-1 and TRBJ2-5, the full variable domain is KAGVTQTPRYLIKTRGQQVTLSCSPISGHRSVSWYQQTPGQGLQFLFEYFSETQRNKGNFPGRFSGRQFSNSRSEMNVSTLELGDSALYLCASSSGQGQETQYFGPGTRLLVL.